This T cell receptor beta chain was identified in a study of blood T cells in healthy people across ages. V lost 3 bases and J 0 bases, leaving 14 bases between the germline ends. CDR1 MNHEY and CDR2 SMNVEV come from the germline V gene (reference sequence). The CDR3 totals 16 residues. A J-beta primer mix and a sample-barcoded 5' primer were used in a second PCR of about 6 to 12 cycles. The authors tagged each cDNA molecule using a template-switch adaptor with 12 random nucleotides. TCRdb re-called the 5' RACE reads through MiXCR, storing one row per CDR3 protein. The sample shows 700,000 or so distinct CDR3 sequences, about 20% of them seen only once.

Sample: blood. The clonotype originates from a man between 65 and 85 years old in good health. V usage is TRBV27 and J usage is TRBJ1-1; D may be TRBD1 (6 bases). The CDR3 loop is CASSFTGQTMNTEAFF. In DNA, the CDR3 is TGTGCCAGCAGTTTTACTGGACAGACCATGAACACTGAAGCTTTCTTT.